The 17 T cell receptor beta chains given below trace back to one sample, sequenced in a study of T cell responses to AZD1222 COVID-19 vaccine (dated by TCRdb to about 2021). Preparation of the library involved the immunoSEQ multiplex PCR assay. The source is immuneACCESS, and TCRdb retained only in-frame sequences with V and J called. Part of the clones is not carried over; for the studies checked, unresolved V genes explain less than half of this, and the remainder is unexplained. This sample holds about 55,000 clones; roughly 90% were observed only once. Jointly, the top ten make up less than 2% of the sample. The sample's time point label, in plain terms: baseline before first vaccination. The sequencing here drew on peripheral blood, taken on day 0 of AZD1222 vaccination. These receptors originate from an adult in good health.

The rearrangement joins TRBV5-6 to TRBJ2-2, with 10 nucleotides matching TRBD1. Germline V gives CDR1 SGHDT, CDR2 YYEEEE. The CDR3 length is 15 residues. Trimming took 4 bases from V and 5 from J; bases not matched to a gene: 5. Here the CDR3 reads CASSRTDRGTGELFF. The CDR3 DNA follows: TGTGCCAGCAGCCGAACGGACAGGGGGACCGGGGAGCTGTTTTTT.

This chain links TRBV5-1 with TRBJ1-2; 9 bases agree with TRBD1. V was clipped by 3 bases and J by 2 bases; unmatched bases: 11. The CDR3 loop spans 17 amino acids. CDR1 SGHRS and CDR2 YFSETQ come from the germline V gene. In DNA form, the CDR3 reads TGCGCCAGCAGCTCTCGGGGAGGAGGACAGGGGAACTATGGCTACACCTTC. Protein: CASSSRGGGQGNYGYTF.

The chain joins TRBV2 to TRBJ1-6; D not resolved. The CDR3 extends over 13 amino acids. V gave up 8 bases and J gave up 10 bases, with 15 bases separating them. From germline, CDR1 is SNHLY and CDR2 FYNNEI. CDR3 protein: CASGSPINSPLHF. In nucleotides, the CDR3 is TGTGCCAGCGGCAGTCCCATTAACTCACCCCTCCACTTT.

The chain has TRBV6-1 and TRBJ2-1; D uncertain. The ends were cut back, 3 bases at V and 9 bases at J, with 12 bases in the middle. Per the germline V gene, CDR1 is MNHNS and CDR2 is SASEGT. This CDR3 has 13 residues. The CDR3 bases are TGTGCCAGCAGTGAGGTGATACTCGGTGAGCAGTTCTTC. It is translated as CASSEVILGEQFF.

The chain combines TRBV11-2 with TRBJ2-7; D remains ambiguous. Germline lookup yields CDR1 SGHAT and CDR2 FQNNGV. This CDR3 region has 15 residues. Between the trimmed V and J ends, which lost 2 bases and 4 bases, there was a span of 15 bases. Here the CDR3 reads CASSLSSPGFYEQYF. CDR3 sequence (DNA): TGTGCCAGCAGCTTAAGTAGTCCGGGTTTTTACGAGCAGTACTTC. The full variable domain, in which reference TRBV11-2 and TRBJ2-7 provide the parts outside the CDR3, is EAGVAQSPRYKIIEKRQSVAFWCNPISGHATLYWYQQILGQGPKLLIQFQNNGVVDDSQLPKDRFSAERLKGVDSTLKIQPAKLEDSAVYLCASSLSSPGFYEQYFGPGTRLTVT.

The chain carries TRBV6-5 and TRBJ2-1; possibly TRBD2 for D (6 bases). The germline V and J ends were trimmed by 2 bases and 16 bases, with 12 bases remaining between them. This CDR3 region has 11 residues. Germline CDR1 MNHEY, CDR2 SVGAGI. CDR3 sequence (DNA): TGTGCCAGCAGTTACGGATGGGAGGCCTTCTTC. Protein product: CASSYGWEAFF.

V and J are TRBV9 and TRBJ2-7; D possibly corresponds to TRBD2 (5 bases). The V end was cut by 0 bases, the J end by 6 bases, with 19 bases between. CDR3 size: 16 residues. CDR1 and CDR2 from the germline V gene are SGDLS and YYNGEE. Here the CDR3 reads CASSVALSGTNSEQYF. CDR3 DNA sequence: TGTGCCAGCAGCGTAGCCCTCTCGGGAACGAATTCCGAGCAGTACTTC.

The CDR3, as DNA: TGTGCCTGGAGTCCTCTGACAGCCGGAGGCACCATATATTTT. Translating it yields CAWSPLTAGGTIYF. V gene TRBV30 combines with J gene TRBJ1-3; D perhaps matches TRBD1 (5 bases). Germline values: CDR1 GTSNPN, CDR2 SVGIG (reference sequence). The CDR3 is 14 amino acids. The germline V and J ends were trimmed by 2 bases and 9 bases, with 17 bases remaining between them.

The rearrangement joins TRBV10-3 to TRBJ2-7; 9 positions match TRBD2. V was clipped by 1 base and J by 6 bases; unmatched bases: 7. This CDR3 contains 15 residues. Germline CDR1 reads ENHRY; CDR2 reads SYGVKD. CDR3 nucleotides: TGTGCCATCAGTGAGTTAATAGCGGGAGTCGGCGAGCAGTACTTC. Residues: CAISELIAGVGEQYF.

V gene TRBV14 combines with J gene TRBJ2-4; D uncertain. The CDR3 contains 15 residues. Germline V lookup: CDR1 SGHDN, CDR2 FVKESK. V was trimmed by 0 bases and J by 7 bases, leaving 13 bases between them. The CDR3 region is CASSQDGIRRNIQYF. CDR3 in DNA: TGTGCCAGCAGCCAAGATGGAATACGACGGAACATTCAGTACTTC.

The chain joins TRBV12-1 to TRBJ2-7; TRBD2, the table's D call, was not compared with the DNA. TRBV12-1 is an annotated pseudogene. This CDR3 comprises 17 residues. CDR3 loop: CASSGEVSSGKKGEQYF. DNA of the CDR3: TGTGCCAGCAGCGGTGAAGTTTCGAGCGGGAAGAAGGGCGAGCAGTACTTC.

This rearrangement joins TRBV28 to TRBJ2-3, with 9 nucleotides matching TRBD2. The CDR3 runs 17 residues. Trimming cost V 8 bases and J 0 bases; bases outside gene matches: 12. Germline V gene lookup returns CDR1 MDHEN and CDR2 SYDVKM. The DNA of the CDR3 is TGTGCCAGCGGCCCCGCTAGTACTAGCGGGAGCACAGATACGCAGTATTTT. As protein: CASGPASTSGSTDTQYF.

The chain employs TRBV15 and TRBJ1-5, with 8 bases aligning to TRBD1. The J segment lost 6 bases and the V segment lost 6 bases, leaving 7 bases of the junction unmatched. CDR1 LNHNV and CDR2 YYDKDF come from the germline V gene (reference sequence). The CDR3 is made up of 14 amino acids. CDR3 region: CATRPGGAGQPQHF. In nucleotides, the CDR3 is TGTGCCACCAGGCCAGGGGGCGCAGGTCAGCCCCAGCATTTT. The full variable domain, rest sourced from reference TRBV15 and TRBJ1-5, is DAMVIQNPRYQVTQFGKPVTLSCSQTLNHNVMYWYQQKSSQAPKLLFHYYDKDFNNEADTPDNFQSRRPNTSFCFLDIRSPGLGDTAMYLCATRPGGAGQPQHFGDGTRLSIL.

The gene calls are TRBV7-6 and TRBJ2-3; D gene ambiguous. The length of the CDR3 is 12 residues. Germline loops: CDR1 SGHVS, CDR2 FNYEAQ. The CDR3: CASCGIRDTQYF. The CDR3 nucleotides are TGTGCATCATGTGGGATTCGAGATACGCAGTATTTT.

This clone was found once. J is TRBJ1-1 and V is TRBV5-1, with 8 bases matching TRBD1. V shed 3 bases, J shed 4 bases, and the junction held 8 bases outside the gene matches. Germline CDR1 and CDR2: SGHRS and YFSETQ. The CDR3 runs 15 residues. CDR3 DNA sequence: TGCGCCAGCAGCTCTACTAATACAGGGGGCACTGAAGCTTTCTTT. Its translation: CASSSTNTGGTEAFF.

This clone was seen a handful of times. The chain combines TRBV11-2 with TRBJ2-7; TRBD1 aligns across 7 bases. The trim removed 8 bases at V and 2 bases at J, leaving 9 bases unmatched. The length of the CDR3 is 14 residues. Germline-derived CDR1 and CDR2 are SGHAT and FQNNGV. For the CDR3, the DNA is TGTGCCAGCTCAGAAGGGGGCCGGCCCTACGAGCAGTACTTC. The encoded protein is CASSEGGRPYEQYF.

The genes are TRBV5-4 and TRBJ2-5; D remains ambiguous. This CDR3 spans 13 amino acids. CDR1 is SGHNT, CDR2 YYREEE, per germline (reference sequence). V shed 0 bases and J shed 2 bases, with 5 bases lying between them. CDR3 in amino acids: CASSLEIQETQYF. Here the CDR3 DNA reads TGTGCCAGCAGCTTGGAAATTCAAGAGACCCAGTACTTC.